Listed below are T cell receptor beta chains from one sample, sequenced in a study of blood T cell repertoires in COVID-19. Assay: immunoSEQ multiplex PCR; the TCRdb copy retains only in-frame clones and omits some. Of tens of thousands of clones listed, more than 80% are singletons. The sequenced sample was peripheral blood. Source of these receptors: a man at least 80 years old with acute or convalescent COVID-19. The CDR3 runs from the conserved cysteine through the conserved F or W. A D gene is named only where the DNA matches it firmly. Some rows have no size entry. The others give once, few or many, or a class for an expanded clone.

J gene,V gene,D gene,clone size,CDR3 DNA,CDR3 protein
TRBJ1-1,TRBV14,NA,NA,TGTGCCAGCAGCCAAGATCTTGACACTGAAGCTTTCTTT,CASSQDLDTEAFF
TRBJ1-2,TRBV28,NA,NA,TGTGCCAGCAGTTTGGGAGGCAGGCACTATGGCTACACCTTC,CASSLGGRHYGYTF
TRBJ2-5,TRBV7-2,TRBD1,NA,TGTGCCAGCAGCTTAGCGGGACAGGGACAAGAGACCCAGTACTTC,CASSLAGQGQETQYF
TRBJ1-2,TRBV7-2,NA,NA,TGTGCCAGCACCCTGGGGCTATCAGATGGCTACACCTTC,CASTLGLSDGYTF
TRBJ2-3,TRBV7-3,TRBD2,NA,TGTGCCAGCAGCCCCCAGGGACTAGCGGGGGATACGCAGTATTTT,CASSPQGLAGDTQYF
TRBJ2-1,TRBV11-3,NA,NA,TGTGCCAGCAGCTTAGACCGCAATGAGCAGTTCTTC,CASSLDRNEQFF
TRBJ1-2,TRBV18,TRBD1,NA,TGTGCCAGCTCACCACTCTGGGAACCTACAGGGGCCCCTAACTATGGCTACACCTTC,CASSPLWEPTGAPNYGYTF
TRBJ2-2,TRBV19,NA,NA,TGTGCCAGTAACCGGGACATAAACACCGGGGAGCTGTTTTTT,CASNRDINTGELFF
TRBJ1-5,TRBV19,NA,few,TGTGCCAGTAGTATAGGATACGGGGAAAATCAGCCCCAGCATTTT,CASSIGYGENQPQHF
TRBJ1-2,TRBV6-1,NA,NA,TGTGCCAGCAGTGAAATCTCAGGTGGCTACACCTTC,CASSEISGGYTF
TRBJ2-4,TRBV18,TRBD2,NA,TGTGCCAGCTCACCATTTGCGGGGGGCGCTGACATTCAGTACTTC,CASSPFAGGADIQYF
TRBJ2-1,TRBV11-2,TRBD2,few,TGTGCCAGCAGCGCCCGGACTAGCGGGTTTTACTCCTCCTACAATGAGCAGTTCTTC,CASSARTSGFYSSYNEQFF
TRBJ2-7,TRBV7-2,NA,NA,TGTGCCAGCAGCTCGGACAGATCATCCTACGAGCAGTACTTC,CASSSDRSSYEQYF
TRBJ1-2,TRBV9,TRBD1,NA,TGTGCCAGCAGCGTACAGACAGGGTCTAACTATGGCTACACCTTC,CASSVQTGSNYGYTF
TRBJ1-2,TRBV6-5,NA,NA,TGTGCCAGCTTTGAGGCCCTCTATGGCTACACCTTC,CASFEALYGYTF
TRBJ2-7,TRBV30,TRBD1,NA,TGTGCCTGGACAGGGGGCTCCTACGAGCAGTACTTC,CAWTGGSYEQYF
TRBJ1-5,TRBV19,TRBD1,NA,TGTGCCAGTAGTATAGTCAGGGGGCCAGAACAGCCCCAGCATTTT,CASSIVRGPEQPQHF
TRBJ2-7,TRBV11-2,TRBD1,NA,TGTGCCAGCGCCCGGGACAGCACCTACGAGCAGTACTTC,CASARDSTYEQYF
TRBJ1-5,TRBV18,NA,NA,TGTGCCAGCTCACTACAAGACAGGAATCAGCCCCAGCATTTT,CASSLQDRNQPQHF
TRBJ2-1,TRBV7-2,NA,NA,TGTGCCAGCAGCTATCGACAGAGCTCCTACAATGAGCAGTTCTTC,CASSYRQSSYNEQFF
TRBJ1-2,TRBV7-2,TRBD1,NA,TGTGCCAGCAGCTCAGTCCCGGGACAGGGGATCGGTGGCTACACCTTC,CASSSVPGQGIGGYTF
TRBJ1-1,TRBV2,NA,NA,TGTGCCACCAAATCCGTAGAGGAGACTGAAGCTTTCTTT,CATKSVEETEAFF
TRBJ2-2,TRBV12-5,NA,NA,TGTGCTAGTGGTTTGTCCTGGACAGCCTCGAACACCGGGGAGCTGTTTTTT,CASGLSWTASNTGELFF
TRBJ2-3,TRBV7-2,TRBD2,NA,TGTGCCAGCACCCCGAATAGCGGGGGGATGGCAGATACGCAGTATTTT,CASTPNSGGMADTQYF
TRBJ1-1,TRBV21-1,NA,once,TGTGCCAGCAGCAAAGGGGGCGGGGGAGCTTTCTTT,CASSKGGGGAFF
TRBJ2-1,TRBV7-2,NA,NA,TGTGCCAGCAGCTTAGACCGGGACAAGGATGAGCAGTTCTTC,CASSLDRDKDEQFF
TRBJ2-1,TRBV6-2/TRBV6-3,NA,NA,TGTGCCAGCAGCCCCCCGGGGGATGAGCAGTTCTTC,CASSPPGDEQFF
TRBJ1-5,TRBV19,TRBD1,NA,TGTGCCAGTAGGGGGGACAGATATCAGCCCCAGCATTTT,CASRGDRYQPQHF
TRBJ2-4,TRBV11-2,TRBD2,NA,TGTGCCAGCAGCTTAGTAGGCGGGGGGCTTGACAACATTCAGTACTTC,CASSLVGGGLDNIQYF
TRBJ2-7,TRBV6-5,NA,NA,TGTGCCAGCAGTTACTCACAGGGTATGCCCTACGAGCAGTACTTC,CASSYSQGMPYEQYF
TRBJ2-1,TRBV7-3,NA,NA,TGTGCCAGCAGCCCTCGACAGGCCACCTACAATGAGCAGTTCTTC,CASSPRQATYNEQFF
TRBJ2-3,TRBV7-2,NA,NA,TGTGCCAGCAGCCCGGACATAAGACTCACAGATACGCAGTATTTT,CASSPDIRLTDTQYF
TRBJ2-3,TRBV7-2,TRBD2,NA,TGTGCCAGCAGCTTAGGACTAGCGGGTGGTGCAGATACGCAGTATTTT,CASSLGLAGGADTQYF
TRBJ2-3,TRBV28,TRBD1,NA,TGTGCCAGCAGTGGATTAAGGGGGCATTTAACAGATACGCAGTATTTT,CASSGLRGHLTDTQYF
TRBJ2-6,TRBV4-3,NA,NA,TGCGCCAGCAGCCAAGATCTTGTCGGTTCCACTGTCCCCTCTGGGGCCAACGTCCTGACTTTC,CASSQDLVGSTVPSGANVLTF
TRBJ2-3,TRBV7-9,NA,NA,TGTGCCAGCAGCGTATCGCGAGCGGGCAACACAGATACGCAGTATTTT,CASSVSRAGNTDTQYF
TRBJ1-2,TRBV24-1,NA,NA,TGTGCCACCAGTCCCAGCGTTGGGGCCTCGGTTGGCTACACCTTC,CATSPSVGASVGYTF
TRBJ1-2,TRBV6-5,TRBD1,once,TGTGCCAGCAGTTACCAGGGGGGCTATGGCTACACCTTC,CASSYQGGYGYTF
TRBJ1-4,TRBV11-2,NA,NA,TGTGCCAGCAGCTTAGGCCGGTCTAATGAAAAACTGTTTTTT,CASSLGRSNEKLFF
TRBJ1-1,TRBV5-6,NA,NA,TGTGCCAGCAGCTCCTTGACCCAGGGGAACACTGAAGCTTTCTTT,CASSSLTQGNTEAFF
TRBJ1-4,TRBV7-9,TRBD1,NA,TGTGCCAGCACCCAATCTCCGGGACAGGGGATGGTTGAACTGTTTTTT,CASTQSPGQGMVELFF
TRBJ1-3,TRBV6-5,NA,NA,TGTGCCAGCAGGGACACCAACGCTGGAAACACCATATATTTT,CASRDTNAGNTIYF
TRBJ2-1,TRBV11-3,NA,NA,TGTGCCAGCAGCTACAGGGGGGGTGAGCAGTTCTTC,CASSYRGGEQFF
TRBJ2-7,TRBV7-2,TRBD1,NA,TGTGCCAGCAGCCTCCTTCGGACAGGGGTGGGAGAGCAGTACTTC,CASSLLRTGVGEQYF
TRBJ2-7,TRBV6-4,TRBD2,NA,TGTGCCAGCAGGACCCGGGACGGCCGGGACTACAAACCTTACGAGCAGTACTTC,CASRTRDGRDYKPYEQYF
TRBJ1-6,TRBV27,TRBD1,NA,TGTGCCAGCAGCTTTGACAGGGGAGGGAATAATTCACCCCTCCACTTT,CASSFDRGGNNSPLHF
TRBJ1-2,TRBV6-5,TRBD1,NA,TGTGCCAGCAGCCAGACAGGGGAAAACTATGGCTACACCTTC,CASSQTGENYGYTF
TRBJ1-1,TRBV6-2/TRBV6-3,NA,NA,TGTGCCAGCAGTTACTCTGCAGGGCCGAACACTGAAGCTTTCTTT,CASSYSAGPNTEAFF
TRBJ1-6,TRBV27,TRBD1,NA,TGTGCCAGCAGTTGGGACAGGCTGGGGCTTTCACCCCTCCACTTT,CASSWDRLGLSPLHF
TRBJ2-2,TRBV3-1/TRBV3-2,TRBD2,NA,TGTGCCAGCAGCTCACTAGCGGGAGGGCCTAGCTGCACCGGGGAGCTGTTTTTT,CASSSLAGGPSCTGELFF
TRBJ1-3,TRBV9,NA,NA,TGTGCCAGCAGCGTACAGGGAGGCAACACCATATATTTT,CASSVQGGNTIYF
TRBJ1-5,TRBV6-6,TRBD1,NA,TGTGCCAGCACAGACGTCCGGGACAGCATTCAGCCCCAGCATTTT,CASTDVRDSIQPQHF
TRBJ2-5,TRBV19,NA,NA,TGTGCCAGTAGTTCGAGAGGAGGGCTAGAGACCCAGTACTTC,CASSSRGGLETQYF
TRBJ2-5,TRBV5-6,NA,once,TGTGCCAGCAGCTTGCCCCTTAGCGGCCAAGAGACCCAGTACTTC,CASSLPLSGQETQYF
TRBJ2-5,TRBV7-8,TRBD2,NA,TGTGCCAGCACCGATAGCGGGGGGGCTGAAGAGACCCAGTACTTC,CASTDSGGAEETQYF
TRBJ2-3,TRBV2,TRBD1,NA,TGTGCCAGCAGTGGACAGGGGGACACAGATACGCAGTATTTT,CASSGQGDTDTQYF